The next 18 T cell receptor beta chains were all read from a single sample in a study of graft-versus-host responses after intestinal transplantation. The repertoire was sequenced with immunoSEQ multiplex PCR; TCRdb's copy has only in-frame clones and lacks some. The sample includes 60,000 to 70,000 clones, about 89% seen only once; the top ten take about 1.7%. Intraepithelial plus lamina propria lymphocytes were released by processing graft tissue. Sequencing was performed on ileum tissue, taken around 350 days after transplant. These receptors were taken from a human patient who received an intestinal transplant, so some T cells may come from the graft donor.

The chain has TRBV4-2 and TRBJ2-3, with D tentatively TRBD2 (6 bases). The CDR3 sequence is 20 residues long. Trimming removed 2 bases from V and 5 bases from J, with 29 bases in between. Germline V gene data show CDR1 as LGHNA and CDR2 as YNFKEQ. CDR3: CASSQTTSDGEYGVRDTQYF. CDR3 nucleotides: TGTGCCAGCAGCCAAACGACTAGTGACGGAGAGTATGGGGTACGAGATACGCAGTATTTT.

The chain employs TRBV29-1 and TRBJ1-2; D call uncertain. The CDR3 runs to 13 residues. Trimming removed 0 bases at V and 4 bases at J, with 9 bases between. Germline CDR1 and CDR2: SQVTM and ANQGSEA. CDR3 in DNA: TGCAGCGTTGAAGACCCCTCTATCTATGGCTACACCTTC. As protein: CSVEDPSIYGYTF.

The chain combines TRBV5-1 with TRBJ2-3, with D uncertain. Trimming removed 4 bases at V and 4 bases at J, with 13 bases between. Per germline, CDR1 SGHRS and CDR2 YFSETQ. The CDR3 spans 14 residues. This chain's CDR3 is CASSPRARPDTQYF. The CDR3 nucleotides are TGCGCCAGCAGCCCCCGGGCCAGGCCAGATACGCAGTATTTT.

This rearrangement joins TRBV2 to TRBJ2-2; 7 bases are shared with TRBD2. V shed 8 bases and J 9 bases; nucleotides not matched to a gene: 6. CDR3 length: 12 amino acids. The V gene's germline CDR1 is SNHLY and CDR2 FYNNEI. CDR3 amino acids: CASGRVPRELFF. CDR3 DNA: TGTGCCAGCGGGAGGGTCCCCCGGGAGCTGTTTTTT.

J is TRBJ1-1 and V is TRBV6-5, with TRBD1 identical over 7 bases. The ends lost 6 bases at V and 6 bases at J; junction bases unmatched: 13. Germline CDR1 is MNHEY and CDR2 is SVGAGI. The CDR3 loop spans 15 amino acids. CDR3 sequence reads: CASRLPPGQSAEAFF. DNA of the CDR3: TGTGCCAGCAGACTTCCCCCGGGACAGAGCGCTGAAGCTTTCTTT.

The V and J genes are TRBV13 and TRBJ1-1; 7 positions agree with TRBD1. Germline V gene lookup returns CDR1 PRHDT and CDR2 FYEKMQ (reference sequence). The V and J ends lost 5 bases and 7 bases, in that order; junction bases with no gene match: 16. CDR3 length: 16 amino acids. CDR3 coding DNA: TGTGCCAGCAGCAATAAAAAACTCTTCAGGGGGGATGAAGCTTTCTTT. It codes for CASSNKKLFRGDEAFF.

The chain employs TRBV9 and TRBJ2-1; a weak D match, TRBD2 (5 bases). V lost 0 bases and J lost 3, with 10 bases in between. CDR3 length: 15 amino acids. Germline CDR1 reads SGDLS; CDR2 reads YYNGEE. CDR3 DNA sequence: TGTGCCAGCAGCGTAGACGGGAAGGGCTACAATGAGCAGTTCTTC. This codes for CASSVDGKGYNEQFF.

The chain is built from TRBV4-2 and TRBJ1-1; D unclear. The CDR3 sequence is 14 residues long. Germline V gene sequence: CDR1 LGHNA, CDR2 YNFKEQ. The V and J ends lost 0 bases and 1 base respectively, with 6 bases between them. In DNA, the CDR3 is TGTGCCAGCAGCCAAGAATCCTCGAACACTGAAGCTTTCTTT. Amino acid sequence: CASSQESSNTEAFF.

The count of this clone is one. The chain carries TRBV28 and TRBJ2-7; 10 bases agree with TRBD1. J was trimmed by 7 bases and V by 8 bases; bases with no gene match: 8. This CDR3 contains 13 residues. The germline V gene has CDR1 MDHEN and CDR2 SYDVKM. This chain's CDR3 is CASAGTGAWEQYF. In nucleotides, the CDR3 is TGTGCCAGCGCCGGGACAGGGGCGTGGGAGCAGTACTTC.

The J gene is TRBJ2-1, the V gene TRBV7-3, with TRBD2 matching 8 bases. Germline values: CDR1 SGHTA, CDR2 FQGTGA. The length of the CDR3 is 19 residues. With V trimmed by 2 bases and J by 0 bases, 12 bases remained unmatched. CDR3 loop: CASSLYPAGALSSYNEQFF. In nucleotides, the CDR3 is TGTGCCAGCAGCTTATATCCAGCGGGAGCCCTCAGCTCCTACAATGAGCAGTTCTTC.

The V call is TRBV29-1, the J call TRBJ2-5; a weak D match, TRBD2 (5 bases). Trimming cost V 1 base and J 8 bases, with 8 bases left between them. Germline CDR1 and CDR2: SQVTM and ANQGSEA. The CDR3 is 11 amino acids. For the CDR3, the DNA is TGCAGCGTTGAAGGGGCGGGTACCCAGTACTTC. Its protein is CSVEGAGTQYF.

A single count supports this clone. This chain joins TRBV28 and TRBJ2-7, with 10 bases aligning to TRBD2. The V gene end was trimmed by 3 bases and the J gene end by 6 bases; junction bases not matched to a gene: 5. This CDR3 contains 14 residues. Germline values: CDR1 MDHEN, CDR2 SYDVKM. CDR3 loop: CASSFGLAGVEQYF. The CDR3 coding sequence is TGTGCCAGCAGTTTTGGGCTAGCGGGAGTCGAGCAGTACTTC.

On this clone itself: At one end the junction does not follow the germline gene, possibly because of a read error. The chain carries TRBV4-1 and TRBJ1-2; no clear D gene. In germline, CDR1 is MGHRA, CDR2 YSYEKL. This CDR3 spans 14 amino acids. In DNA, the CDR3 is TGCGCCAGCAGTCAAGTCGCCCAGGCAGGTGGCTACACCTTC. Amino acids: CASSQVAQAGGYTF.

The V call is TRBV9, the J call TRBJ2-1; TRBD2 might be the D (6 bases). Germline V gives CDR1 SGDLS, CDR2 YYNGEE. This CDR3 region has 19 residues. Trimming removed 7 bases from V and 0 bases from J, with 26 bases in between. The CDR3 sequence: CASSHLRGMRGNSYNEQFF. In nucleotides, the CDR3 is TGTGCCAGCTCCCATCTCCGGGGGATGCGGGGTAACTCCTACAATGAGCAGTTCTTC.

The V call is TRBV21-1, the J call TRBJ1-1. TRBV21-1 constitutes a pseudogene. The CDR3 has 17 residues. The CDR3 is CASSKANPGHRYTEAFF. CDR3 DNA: TGTGCCAGCAGCAAAGCTAACCCGGGCCATCGGTACACTGAAGCTTTCTTT.

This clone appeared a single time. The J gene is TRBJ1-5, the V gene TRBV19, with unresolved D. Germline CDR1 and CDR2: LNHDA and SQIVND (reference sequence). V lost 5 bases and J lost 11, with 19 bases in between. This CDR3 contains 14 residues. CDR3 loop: CASSAPQARMAQHF. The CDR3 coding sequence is TGTGCCAGTAGTGCCCCCCAGGCCAGAATGGCCCAGCATTTT.

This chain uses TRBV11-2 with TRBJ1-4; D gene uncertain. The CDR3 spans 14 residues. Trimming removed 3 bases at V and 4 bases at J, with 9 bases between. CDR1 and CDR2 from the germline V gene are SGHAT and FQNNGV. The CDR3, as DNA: TGTGCCAGCAGCTTGCCGACGTATAATGAAAAACTGTTTTTT. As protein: CASSLPTYNEKLFF.

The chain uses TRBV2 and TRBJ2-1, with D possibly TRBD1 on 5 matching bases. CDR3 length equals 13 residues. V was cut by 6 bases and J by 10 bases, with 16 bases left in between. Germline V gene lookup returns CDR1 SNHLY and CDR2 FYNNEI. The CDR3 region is CASSIRGVIEQFF. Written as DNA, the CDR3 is TGTGCCAGCAGCATAAGGGGTGTGATCGAGCAGTTCTTC.